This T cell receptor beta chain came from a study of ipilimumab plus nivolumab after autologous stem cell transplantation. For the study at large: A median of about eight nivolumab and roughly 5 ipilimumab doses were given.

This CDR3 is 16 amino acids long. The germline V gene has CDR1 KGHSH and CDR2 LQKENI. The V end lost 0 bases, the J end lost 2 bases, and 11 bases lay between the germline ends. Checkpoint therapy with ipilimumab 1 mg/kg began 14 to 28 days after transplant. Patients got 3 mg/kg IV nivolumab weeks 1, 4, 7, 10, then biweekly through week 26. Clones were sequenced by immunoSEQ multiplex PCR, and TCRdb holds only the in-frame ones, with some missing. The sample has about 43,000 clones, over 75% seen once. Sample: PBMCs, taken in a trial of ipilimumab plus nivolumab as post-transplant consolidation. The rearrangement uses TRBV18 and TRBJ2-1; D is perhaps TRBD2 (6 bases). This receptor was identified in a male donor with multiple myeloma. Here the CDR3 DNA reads TGTGCCAGCTCACCACCGAGCGGAGGGGCCTACAATGAGCAGTTCTTC. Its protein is CASSPPSGGAYNEQFF.